The 23 T cell receptor beta chains reported below all come from one sample, sequenced in a study of monozygotic twins with inflammatory bowel disease. TCRdb reanalyzed the 5' RACE reads, giving one entry per CDR3 protein sequence and no DNA. The listing records over 200,000 distinct CDR3 sequences. Sample: blood. The receptors shown here come from a human donor with ulcerative colitis or Crohn's disease, or a healthy co-twin of an affected twin (not recorded which).

This sequence joins TRBV14 and TRBJ2-1; TCRdb's D gene call, TRBD2, goes unchecked for lack of DNA. Germline CDR1 reads SGHDN; CDR2 reads FVKESK. This CDR3 is 14 amino acids long. The CDR3 is CASSRGLVGPEQFF.

The chain recombines TRBV15 with TRBJ1-2. Looked up from germline, CDR1 is LNHNV and CDR2 is YYDKDF (reference sequence). This CDR3 is built from 14 residues. CDR3 sequence reads: CATSRAGKDHGYTF.

V and J are TRBV6-1 and TRBJ2-7; the TRBD1 assignment by TCRdb is unverifiable without DNA. This CDR3 contains 16 residues. Germline CDR1 reads MNHNS; CDR2 reads SASEGT. The CDR3 protein is CASSELSGTLSYEQYF.

The chain is built from TRBV20-1 and TRBJ1-2; TCRdb selects TRBD1, and the lack of DNA leaves this call unchecked. This CDR3 has 12 residues. From germline, CDR1 is DFQATT and CDR2 SNEGSKA (reference sequence). The CDR3 reads CSASPGSYGYTF.

V and J are TRBV29-1 and TRBJ2-1; TCRdb proposes TRBD1, but this gene call is untestable without DNA. The CDR3 consists of 15 residues. Germline assignment: CDR1 SQVTM and CDR2 ANQGSEA. The CDR3 region is CSVSGTGGAGNEQFF.

The J gene is TRBJ2-1, the V gene TRBV7-9; no DNA is available, so the TRBD1 call from TCRdb remains unchecked. The CDR3 is 12 amino acids. Germline lookup yields CDR1 SEHNR and CDR2 FQNEAQ (reference sequence). This chain's CDR3 is CASKGGPYEQFF.

The chain combines TRBV20-1 with TRBJ1-1. The CDR3 spans 12 residues. Per germline, CDR1 DFQATT and CDR2 SNEGSKA (reference sequence). The chain's CDR3 is CSASDGRTEAFF.

V usage is TRBV16 and J usage is TRBJ1-5. The germline CDR1 and CDR2 sequences are KGHSY and FQNENV. This CDR3 spans 15 amino acids. The CDR3 spells CASSQRQEGNQPQHF.

V and J are TRBV5-1 and TRBJ2-5; TCRdb outputs TRBD2, but without DNA this stays unchecked. Germline V gene sequence: CDR1 SGHRS, CDR2 YFSETQ. The CDR3 extends over 15 amino acids. This CDR3 is CASSLFKGIGETQYF.

The CDR3 is CASSVEEAYSGNTIYF. This sequence joins TRBV9 and TRBJ1-3. Germline V gene lookup returns CDR1 SGDLS and CDR2 YYNGEE. The CDR3 sequence is 16 residues long.

The rearrangement uses TRBV29-1 and TRBJ2-1; TCRdb's assignment of TRBD1 cannot be checked, as there is no DNA. Germline loops: CDR1 SQVTM, CDR2 ANQGSEA. The CDR3 covers 14 residues. The CDR3 is CSVEGFKGGNEQFF.

The chain employs TRBV18 and TRBJ1-2; TCRdb returns TRBD1, unconfirmable since there is no DNA. This CDR3 is 15 amino acids long. CDR1 KGHSH and CDR2 LQKENI come from the germline V gene. The CDR3 sequence: CASSPSSQGNYGYTF.

The chain carries TRBV20-1 and TRBJ2-7; without DNA, the TCRdb call of TRBD2 cannot be checked. The germline V gene encodes CDR1 DFQATT and CDR2 SNEGSKA (reference sequence). CDR3 size: 15 residues. The CDR3 protein is CSATRLASGFYEQYF.

J is TRBJ1-6 and V is TRBV5-1; TCRdb's D call of TRBD1 is untestable without DNA. The CDR3 is 16 residues long. Germline V gene sequence: CDR1 SGHRS, CDR2 YFSETQ. CDR3 in amino acids: CASSSVGGAGNSPLHF. The entire variable domain, with the rest obtained from reference TRBV5-1 and TRBJ1-6, is as follows: KAGVTQTPRYLIKTRGQQVTLSCSPISGHRSVSWYQQTPGQGLQFLFEYFSETQRNKGNFPGRFSGRQFSNSRSEMNVSTLELGDSALYLCASSSVGGAGNSPLHFGNGTRLTVT.

The gene calls are TRBV12-3 or TRBV12-4 and TRBJ1-4. The CDR3 spans 16 residues. The chain's CDR3 is CASSRPHLGGGEKLFF.

The CDR3 is CASSPRPEGTEAFF. The J gene is TRBJ1-1, the V gene TRBV5-4. The CDR3 has 14 residues. The germline CDR1 and CDR2 sequences are SGHNT and YYREEE (reference sequence).

The V and J genes are TRBV19 and TRBJ1-2; the TCRdb D gene call, TRBD1, has no DNA to confirm it. In germline, CDR1 is LNHDA, CDR2 SQIVND (reference sequence). The CDR3 sequence is 15 residues long. The CDR3 sequence: CASTISGAGNYGYTF.

This chain joins TRBV5-4 and TRBJ2-3; no DNA is available, so the TRBD2 call from TCRdb remains unchecked. Per germline, CDR1 SGHNT and CDR2 YYREEE (reference sequence). There are 16 residues in the CDR3. The CDR3 reads CASSFMGLVNTDTQYF.

CDR3 region: CASTPQMFGPRETQYF. The J gene is TRBJ2-5, the V gene TRBV6-1; lacking DNA, the TRBD1 call made by TCRdb goes unchecked. The V gene's germline CDR1 is MNHNS and CDR2 SASEGT. This CDR3 spans 16 amino acids.

The chain joins TRBV3-1 to TRBJ2-7; the TCRdb D gene call, TRBD1, has no DNA to confirm it. Germline V gene data show CDR1 as LGHDT and CDR2 as YNNKEL (reference sequence). The CDR3 runs 15 residues. This CDR3 is CASSQVGAGFYEQYF.

The chain uses TRBV20-1 and TRBJ1-4; TCRdb's D call, TRBD1, is unchecked because there is no DNA. The length of the CDR3 is 13 residues. Germline CDR1 is DFQATT and CDR2 is SNEGSKA (reference sequence). The CDR3 loop reads CSALRQANEKLFF.

The chain couples TRBV20-1 to TRBJ2-7; checking the TCRdb D call of TRBD2 is not possible without DNA. This CDR3 contains 13 residues. Germline-derived CDR1 and CDR2 are DFQATT and SNEGSKA (reference sequence). The CDR3 region is CSARRQGNNEQYF.

The rearrangement joins TRBV7-9 to TRBJ2-5; the TCRdb call, TRBD1, lacks DNA for checking. CDR3 length: 12 amino acids. Germline-derived CDR1 and CDR2 are SEHNR and FQNEAQ (reference sequence). The CDR3 here is CASSWGVETQYF. The variable domain in full, with the rest retrieved from reference TRBV7-9 and TRBJ2-5, is DTGVSQNPRHKITKRGQNVTFRCDPISEHNRLYWYRQTLGQGPEFLTYFQNEAQLEKSRLLSDRFSAERPKGSFSTLEIQRTEQGDSAMYLCASSWGVETQYFGPGTRLLVL.